The rows below give T cell receptor beta chains drawn from one sample of a study of T cell repertoires in cytomegalovirus infection. Via MiXCR, TCRdb re-called the reads, giving one row per CDR3 protein. The sample has some 300,000 distinct CDR3 sequences, about 9.2% seen once. The sample comprised PBMCs. All receptors come from a human donor in good health (CMV status not recorded). Some clones in this sample may be carry-over from other donors' samples. Both conserved end residues are part of each CDR3. The D gene is left open where the match is weak. Not all rows give a size; the values are once, few, many and, for expanded clones, a class.

CDR3 DNA: TGTGCCAGCTGTCTTAAGGATACGCAGTATTTT
CDR3 protein: CASCLKDTQYF
V gene: TRBV12-3/TRBV12-4
CDR3 length: 11
D gene: NA
J gene: TRBJ2-3
clone size: NA

CDR3 DNA: TGTGCCAGCAGCCCGCTCCGGGGACTAGAGGCCGGGGAGCTGTTTTTT
CDR3 protein: CASSPLRGLEAGELFF
V gene: TRBV7-2
CDR3 length: 16
D gene: TRBD2
J gene: TRBJ2-2
clone size: many

CDR3 DNA: TGCAGCGTTGGGACAGGGGGCACTGAAGCTTTCTTT
CDR3 protein: CSVGTGGTEAFF
V gene: TRBV29-1
CDR3 length: 12
D gene: TRBD1
J gene: TRBJ1-1
clone size: few

CDR3 DNA: TGCAGCGTTGTGGGGGCAGGGCCAACCGGGGAGCTGTTTTTT
CDR3 protein: CSVVGAGPTGELFF
V gene: TRBV29-1
CDR3 length: 14
D gene: NA
J gene: TRBJ2-2
clone size: many

CDR3 DNA: TGTGCCAGCAGTTTGGACAGGACGGGCTACACCTTC
CDR3 protein: CASSLDRTGYTF
V gene: TRBV12-3/TRBV12-4
CDR3 length: 12
D gene: TRBD1
J gene: TRBJ1-2
clone size: many

CDR3 DNA: TGCAGTGCTCTAGCGGGGTCGGGGGATGAGCAGTTCTTC
CDR3 protein: CSALAGSGDEQFF
V gene: TRBV20-1
CDR3 length: 13
D gene: TRBD2
J gene: TRBJ2-1
clone size: NA

CDR3 DNA: TGCAGTGCTAGGGGGGGGATCCTGGGGACTGAAGCTTTCTTT
CDR3 protein: CSARGGILGTEAFF
V gene: TRBV20-1
CDR3 length: 14
D gene: NA
J gene: TRBJ1-1
clone size: NA

CDR3 DNA: TGTGCCAGCAGCCAGGGCCGACAGGGACGGGAGACCCAGTACTTC
CDR3 protein: CASSQGRQGRETQYF
V gene: TRBV4-2
CDR3 length: 15
D gene: TRBD1
J gene: TRBJ2-5
clone size: few

CDR3 DNA: TGTGCCAGCAGGTGGGCCGCAGCTTCCTACAATGAGCAGTTCTTC
CDR3 protein: CASRWAAASYNEQFF
V gene: TRBV7-9
CDR3 length: 15
D gene: NA
J gene: TRBJ2-1
clone size: many

CDR3 DNA: TGTGCCAGCAACTCTGGGGGCGGGAATCAGCCCCAGCATTTT
CDR3 protein: CASNSGGGNQPQHF
V gene: TRBV2
CDR3 length: 14
D gene: NA
J gene: TRBJ1-5
clone size: NA

CDR3 DNA: TGTGCCAGCAGAAAACAGGGCATTGGAGACTATGGCTACACCTTC
CDR3 protein: CASRKQGIGDYGYTF
V gene: TRBV2
CDR3 length: 15
D gene: NA
J gene: TRBJ1-2
clone size: few